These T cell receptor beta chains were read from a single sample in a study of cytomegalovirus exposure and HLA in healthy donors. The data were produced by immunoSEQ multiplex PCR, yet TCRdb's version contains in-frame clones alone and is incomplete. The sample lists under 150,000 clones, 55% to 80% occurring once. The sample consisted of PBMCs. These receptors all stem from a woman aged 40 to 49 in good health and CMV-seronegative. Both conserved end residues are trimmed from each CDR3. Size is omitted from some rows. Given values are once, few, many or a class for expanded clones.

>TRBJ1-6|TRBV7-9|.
ASSLGSSYNSPLH
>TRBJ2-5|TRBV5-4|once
ASSLNQGLGETQY
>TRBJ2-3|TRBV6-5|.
ASTTKRGPTDTQY
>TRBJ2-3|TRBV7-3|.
ASSLGAGEDTQY
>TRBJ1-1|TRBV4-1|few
ASSQDWVGGLNTEAF
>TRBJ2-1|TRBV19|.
ASGTGDGNEQF
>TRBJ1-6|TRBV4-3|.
ASSQTRSSYNSPLH
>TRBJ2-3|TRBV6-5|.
ASSYSPGQGVDTQY
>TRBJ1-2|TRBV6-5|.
ASSSVPGQGSYGYT
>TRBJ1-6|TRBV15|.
ATSRDAWGQDSPLH